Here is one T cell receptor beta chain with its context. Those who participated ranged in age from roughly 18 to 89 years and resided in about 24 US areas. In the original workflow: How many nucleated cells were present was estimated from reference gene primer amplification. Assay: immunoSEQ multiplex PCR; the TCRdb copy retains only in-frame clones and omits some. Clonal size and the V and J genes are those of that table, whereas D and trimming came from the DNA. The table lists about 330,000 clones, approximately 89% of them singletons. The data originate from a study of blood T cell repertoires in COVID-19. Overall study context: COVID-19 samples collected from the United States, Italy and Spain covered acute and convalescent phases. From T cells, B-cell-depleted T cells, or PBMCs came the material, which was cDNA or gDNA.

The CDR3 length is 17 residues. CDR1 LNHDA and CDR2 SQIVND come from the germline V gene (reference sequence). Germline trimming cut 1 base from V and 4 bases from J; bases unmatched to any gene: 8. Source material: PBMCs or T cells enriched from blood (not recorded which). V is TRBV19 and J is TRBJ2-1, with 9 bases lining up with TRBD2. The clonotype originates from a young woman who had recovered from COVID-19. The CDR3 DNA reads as TGTGCCAGTAGTATAGGGAATAGCGGGGGAGCATACAATGAGCAGTTCTTC. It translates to CASSIGNSGGAYNEQFF.